A single sample gave rise to the 23 T cell receptor beta chains below, sequenced in a study of OX40 agonist ivuxolimab in advanced cancers. Libraries were prepared through the immunoSEQ multiplex PCR assay. The table comes from immuneACCESS by way of TCRdb, which keeps in-frame sequences with V and J called. Part of the clones is missing from these tables; in studies checked, under half for an unresolved V gene and the rest for unknown reasons. This sample holds nearly 50,000 clones; around nine tenths were observed only once. The top ten constitute over 1.5% of the sample. Source: CD4+ or CD8+ T cells sorted from blood, taken in a trial of the OX40 agonist ivuxolimab. The receptors stem from an adult with an advanced solid tumor such as melanoma, head and neck, liver or kidney cancer.

This chain connects TRBV28 to TRBJ2-4; TRBD2 matches 8 bases. Germline V gene data show CDR1 as MDHEN and CDR2 as SYDVKM. The ends lost 5 bases at V and 0 bases at J; junction bases unmatched: 9. The CDR3 has 17 amino acids. For the CDR3, the DNA is TGTGCCAGCAGTGATAGCGGGGAAGCCCTAGCCAAAAACATTCAGTACTTC. This encodes CASSDSGEALAKNIQYF. Full variable domain (missing parts from reference TRBV28 and TRBJ2-4): DVKVTQSSRYLVKRTGEKVFLECVQDMDHENMFWYRQDPGLGLRLIYFSYDVKMKEKGDIPEGYSVSREKKERFSLILESASTNQTSMYLCASSDSGEALAKNIQYFGAGTRLSVL.

The rearrangement links TRBV18 to TRBJ2-5, with D perhaps matching TRBD2 (5 bases). Germline V CDR1 and CDR2: KGHSH, LQKENI. Trimming took 2 bases from V and 4 from J, leaving 8 bases between them. The CDR3 is made up of 13 amino acids. DNA for the CDR3: TGTGCCAGCTCACCATCGAGCGGAGAGACCCAGTACTTC. Translating gives CASSPSSGETQYF.

This chain connects TRBV10-3 to TRBJ1-2; the D is unclear. Germline CDR1 is ENHRY and CDR2 is SYGVKD. V gave up 2 bases and J gave up 4 bases, with 11 bases separating them. The CDR3 runs 14 residues. The CDR3 here is CAISETVALYGYTF. As DNA, the CDR3 is TGTGCCATCAGTGAGACAGTCGCCCTCTATGGCTACACCTTC.

This clone has only a few counts. This chain joins TRBV5-1 and TRBJ2-1; possible D gene TRBD1, 6 bases. This CDR3 contains 15 residues. Deletions cut 2 bases from V and 6 bases from J, with 15 bases between. Germline-derived CDR1 and CDR2 are SGHRS and YFSETQ. CDR3 DNA: TGCGCCAGCAGCTTTGACAGGCCTGTACTCAATGAGCAGTTCTTC. Amino acid sequence: CASSFDRPVLNEQFF.

This chain uses TRBV5-1 with TRBJ2-2; perhaps TRBD2 as D (6 bases). CDR1 SGHRS and CDR2 YFSETQ come from the germline V gene. V dropped 4 bases and J dropped 2 bases, with 21 bases sitting between them. CDR3 size: 18 residues. CDR3 loop: CASSIRGSSGPNTGELFF. The CDR3 bases are TGCGCCAGCAGCATAAGAGGTTCCAGCGGGCCAAACACCGGGGAGCTGTTTTTT.

The rearrangement joins TRBV11-3 to TRBJ1-1, with D possibly being TRBD1 (6 bases). Germline-derived CDR1 and CDR2 are SGHNT and YENEEA. The CDR3 has 13 residues. V was cut by 4 bases and J by 5 bases, with 11 bases left in between. CDR3 sequence (DNA): TGTGCCAGCAGCTCCAGGGGAAGGACTGAAGCTTTCTTT. Translated, it gives CASSSRGRTEAFF.

The V gene is TRBV7-8, the J gene TRBJ1-1; D call uncertain. From germline, CDR1 is SGHVS and CDR2 FQNEAQ. The CDR3 runs to 13 residues. Trimming left V 5 bases short and J 1 base short, with 8 bases between. In nucleotides, the CDR3 is TGTGCCAGCAGCGATGGCCGGAACACTGAAGCTTTCTTT. Amino acid sequence: CASSDGRNTEAFF.

This chain connects TRBV6-6 to TRBJ1-5; tentatively, D is TRBD1 (6 bases). V was shortened by 4 bases and J by 7 bases, with 11 bases between the two germline ends. The germline gives CDR1 MNHNY, CDR2 SVGAGI (reference sequence). CDR3 length equals 13 residues. DNA for the CDR3: TGTGCCAGCAGTTCAGGGGTAGGACAGCCCCAGCATTTT. Residues: CASSSGVGQPQHF.

This clone has only a few counts. The chain links TRBV27 to TRBJ1-5; 7 positions match TRBD1. V shed 3 bases and J 5 bases; nucleotides not matched to a gene: 4. This CDR3 contains 14 residues. The germline CDR1 and CDR2 sequences are MNHEY and SMNVEV (reference sequence). The CDR3 sequence is CASSFLQGDQPQHF. Here the CDR3 DNA reads TGTGCCAGCAGTTTTTTGCAGGGGGATCAGCCCCAGCATTTT.

The chain couples TRBV14 to TRBJ2-3, with D possibly TRBD2 on 7 matching bases. Trimming shortened V by 1 base and J by 4 bases, and 12 bases separated the two germline ends. CDR3 length equals 15 residues. Germline V CDR1 and CDR2: SGHDN, FVKESK. Written as DNA, the CDR3 is TGTGCCAGCAGCCAAGTTGGGGGGGGCGCAGATACGCAGTATTTT. It specifies CASSQVGGGADTQYF.

CDR3 in amino acids: CASSAGGDEKLFF. The CDR3 DNA reads as TGTGCCAGCAGTGCTGGGGGAGATGAAAAACTGTTTTTT. The J gene is TRBJ1-4, the V gene TRBV6-1; TRBD1 is a possible D gene (5 bases). This CDR3 has 13 residues. Trimming left V 4 bases short and J 6 bases short, with 9 bases between. Per germline, CDR1 MNHNS and CDR2 SASEGT.

CDR3 nucleotides: TGTGCCAGTAGACAGGGATTTAATGAAAAACTGTTTTTT. Residues: CASRQGFNEKLFF. The rearrangement uses TRBV19 and TRBJ1-4; the D gene is possibly TRBD1 (6 bases). This CDR3 is 13 amino acids long. With 6 bases removed from V and 4 bases from J, the gap between germline ends came to 9 bases. Germline V CDR1 and CDR2: LNHDA, SQIVND (reference sequence).

The chain recombines TRBV28 with TRBJ1-1, with a weak D call TRBD1 (5 bases). The V end was cut by 2 bases, the J end by 1 base, with 8 bases between. This CDR3 has 14 residues. Germline CDR1 MDHEN, CDR2 SYDVKM. The CDR3 DNA is TGTGCCAGCAGTTTAGAAACAGGGAACACTGAAGCTTTCTTT. This gives the protein CASSLETGNTEAFF. The entire variable domain, with the rest obtained from reference TRBV28 and TRBJ1-1, is as follows: DVKVTQSSRYLVKRTGEKVFLECVQDMDHENMFWYRQDPGLGLRLIYFSYDVKMKEKGDIPEGYSVSREKKERFSLILESASTNQTSMYLCASSLETGNTEAFFGQGTRLTVV.

The chain links TRBV6-5 to TRBJ1-2; D remains unclear. Germline lookup yields CDR1 MNHEY and CDR2 SVGAGI. The V gene lost 8 bases and the J gene lost 2 bases, with 15 bases spanning the gap. The CDR3 contains 14 residues. The CDR3 protein is CASGSYSFNYGYTF. The CDR3 DNA follows: TGTGCCAGCGGGAGCTACAGTTTCAACTATGGCTACACCTTC.

The V gene is TRBV7-6, the J gene TRBJ2-2, with D possibly being TRBD1 (6 bases). The CDR3 covers 15 residues. Germline CDR1 reads SGHVS; CDR2 reads FNYEAQ. V lost 5 bases to trimming and J lost 2 bases, with 12 bases between them. CDR3 DNA sequence: TGTGCCAGCAGCCTAGGACAGCTAAACACCGGGGAGCTGTTTTTT. Translated: CASSLGQLNTGELFF.

The V gene is TRBV7-2, the J gene TRBJ2-5, with D possibly TRBD1 on 5 matching bases. V lost 1 base and J lost 5, with 11 bases in between. The germline V gene has CDR1 SGHTA and CDR2 FQGNSA. This CDR3 is built from 14 residues. The CDR3 DNA sequence: TGTGCCAGCAGCTTAGACCAGGGCGGCGAGACCCAGTACTTC. This sequence encodes CASSLDQGGETQYF.

The chain joins TRBV5-8 to TRBJ2-1, with D perhaps assigned TRBD1 or TRBD2 (6 bases each). The germline V gene encodes CDR1 SGHTS and CDR2 YDEGEE. CDR3 length: 17 residues. V was clipped by 7 bases and J by 5 bases, with 25 bases between them. The CDR3 region is CASPPTAGQPANNEQFF. The CDR3 bases are TGTGCCAGCCCACCGACTGCGGGACAACCGGCGAACAATGAGCAGTTCTTC.

This chain connects TRBV4-2 to TRBJ2-7; 12 bases match TRBD2. V lost 0 bases and J lost 2; bases outside the gene matches: 5. The CDR3 runs to 17 residues. In germline, CDR1 is LGHNA, CDR2 YNFKEQ. The CDR3 DNA reads TGTGCCAGCAGCCAAGAACTAGCGGGGGGCCCCGCCTACGAGCAGTACTTC. This translates into CASSQELAGGPAYEQYF.

The rearrangement uses TRBV16 and TRBJ1-2, with TRBD1 identical over 7 bases. CDR3 length: 15 residues. V dropped 0 bases and J dropped 5; count of bases not matched to a gene: 6. The germline V gene encodes CDR1 KGHSY and CDR2 FQNENV. The CDR3 sequence is CASSQSIGTAYGYTF. In DNA, the CDR3 is TGTGCCAGCAGCCAATCGATAGGGACAGCATATGGCTACACCTTC.

The V gene is TRBV10-3, the J gene TRBJ1-4; TRBD1 might be the D (6 bases). The ends were cut back, 3 bases at V and 7 bases at J, with 12 bases in the middle. The germline V gene has CDR1 ENHRY and CDR2 SYGVKD. This CDR3 spans 14 amino acids. The CDR3 is CAISDLGGSEKLFF. The CDR3, as DNA: TGTGCCATCAGTGACCTAGGGGGGAGTGAAAAACTGTTTTTT.

The chain couples TRBV28 to TRBJ2-7, with 8 nucleotides matching TRBD2. The CDR3 loop spans 14 amino acids. Germline V gene sequence: CDR1 MDHEN, CDR2 SYDVKM. After removal of 5 bases from V and 6 bases from J, the junction contained 9 bases not matched to a gene. This chain's CDR3 is CASSNPGLVCEQYF. CDR3 DNA: TGTGCCAGCAGTAATCCGGGACTAGTCTGCGAGCAGTACTTC.

The V gene is TRBV7-7, the J gene TRBJ2-5, with 7 bases aligning to TRBD1. V shed 4 bases and J 6 bases; nucleotides not matched to a gene: 5. The length of the CDR3 is 13 residues. The germline gives CDR1 SSHAT, CDR2 FNYEAQ (reference sequence). The CDR3 DNA follows: TGTGCCAGCAGCTCACAGGGGAAGCAGACCCAGTACTTC. Its protein is CASSSQGKQTQYF.

The chain combines TRBV25-1 with TRBJ2-7; TRBD2 matches 10 bases. Per the germline V gene, CDR1 is MGHDK and CDR2 is SYGVNS. The J segment lost 5 bases and the V segment lost 2 bases, leaving 3 bases of the junction unmatched. The CDR3 contains 14 residues. CDR3 bases: TGTGCCAGCAGTGAAGTCACTAGCGGGAACGAGCAGTACTTC. Protein: CASSEVTSGNEQYF.